These 14 T cell receptor beta chains came from one sample sequenced in a study of blood T cell repertoires in COVID-19. Here immunoSEQ multiplex PCR was the method, and the copy in TCRdb shows in-frame clones only, minus some. The sample gives 450,000 or so clones, about 90% of which show up once; 0.55% to 0.75% is in the top ten. Sequencing was performed on PBMCs or T cells enriched from blood (not recorded which). The receptors stem from a man younger than 35 who had recovered from COVID-19.

The chain recombines TRBV6-5 with TRBJ1-5, with no clear D. The V end lost 8 bases, the J end lost 0 bases, and 8 bases lay between the germline ends. Germline-derived CDR1 and CDR2 are MNHEY and SVGAGI. CDR3 length: 13 residues. CDR3 loop: CASETSSNQPQHF. The CDR3 nucleotides read TGTGCCAGCGAGACAAGTAGCAATCAGCCCCAGCATTTT.

The chain is built from TRBV28 and TRBJ1-1; D perhaps matches TRBD1 (5 bases). CDR1 is MDHEN, CDR2 SYDVKM, per germline. This CDR3 is 15 amino acids long. The germline V and J ends were trimmed by 1 base and 4 bases, with 13 bases remaining between them. CDR3 protein: CASSLYSGDGTEAFF. For the CDR3, the DNA is TGTGCCAGCAGTTTATATTCGGGGGATGGCACTGAAGCTTTCTTT.

Regarding this clone: Different DNA sequences within this sample yield the same CDR3. This chain connects TRBV28 to TRBJ2-7; 7 nucleotides agree with TRBD1. This CDR3 contains 13 residues. Looked up from germline, CDR1 is MDHEN and CDR2 is SYDVKM. V shed 6 bases, J shed 1 base, and the junction held 3 bases outside the gene matches. The CDR3 DNA sequence: TGTGCCAGCAGAAGACAGGGATCCTACGAGCAGTACTTC. It translates to CASRRQGSYEQYF.

In this sample, this clone turned up a few times. The gene calls are TRBV28 and TRBJ1-5, with a possible D match to TRBD1 (5 bases). The CDR3 covers 16 residues. Germline V lookup: CDR1 MDHEN, CDR2 SYDVKM. Trimming shortened V by 2 bases and J by 0 bases, and 11 bases separated the two germline ends. The CDR3 region is CASSLGTLYSNQPQHF. The CDR3 DNA is TGTGCCAGCAGTTTAGGGACTCTTTATAGCAATCAGCCCCAGCATTTT.

Comment on this clone: The same CDR3 also results from other DNA sequences found in this sample. The gene calls are TRBV11-2 and TRBJ2-7; D call uncertain. CDR1 SGHAT and CDR2 FQNNGV come from the germline V gene. The CDR3 has 12 amino acids. V was cut by 2 bases and J by 3 bases, with 5 bases left in between. CDR3 loop: CASSLPSYEQYF. Written as DNA, the CDR3 is TGTGCCAGCAGCTTACCCAGCTACGAGCAGTACTTC.

The chain joins TRBV6-4 to TRBJ1-1; perhaps TRBD1 as D (6 bases). CDR1 MRHNA and CDR2 SNTAGT come from the germline V gene. Deletions cut 3 bases from V and 4 bases from J, with 9 bases between. There are 13 residues in the CDR3. The CDR3 loop reads CASSESRGTEAFF. The CDR3 DNA reads as TGTGCCAGCAGTGAGTCCAGGGGCACTGAAGCTTTCTTT.

The chain has TRBV12-5 and TRBJ2-1; tentative D call: TRBD2 (5 bases). Germline V CDR1 and CDR2: LGHNT, FRNRAP. The CDR3 length is 13 residues. V was clipped by 4 bases and J by 4 bases, with 8 bases between them. The CDR3 DNA reads as TGTGCTAGTGGTTACGAGGGTTACAATGAGCAGTTCTTC. Translation gives CASGYEGYNEQFF.

The chain employs TRBV14 and TRBJ1-6; TRBD1 might be the D (6 bases). V lost 4 bases, J lost 6 bases, and 13 bases lay in between. The CDR3 covers 15 residues. Germline CDR1 is SGHDN and CDR2 is FVKESK. CDR3 in amino acids: CASSRTAGANSPLHF. As DNA, the CDR3 is TGTGCCAGCAGCCGAACGGCGGGGGCTAATTCACCCCTCCACTTT. Full variable domain (rest looked up from reference TRBV14 and TRBJ1-6): EAGVTQFPSHSVIEKGQTVTLRCDPISGHDNLYWYRRVMGKEIKFLLHFVKESKQDESGMPNNRFLAERTGGTYSTLKVQPAELEDSGVYFCASSRTAGANSPLHFGNGTRLTVT.

Note on this clone: The sample carries other DNA sequences with the same CDR3. The gene calls are TRBV28 and TRBJ1-5; unclear D gene. Germline lookup yields CDR1 MDHEN and CDR2 SYDVKM. Trimming left V 5 bases short and J 3 bases short, with 11 bases between. CDR3 length equals 14 residues. CDR3 residues: CASSPGGYNQPQHF. The DNA of the CDR3 is TGTGCCAGCAGTCCCGGCGGTTACAATCAGCCCCAGCATTTT.

The chain links TRBV2 to TRBJ2-5, with 9 positions matching TRBD2. Trimming removed 6 bases from V and 5 bases from J; junction bases left unmatched: 16. This CDR3 region has 17 residues. Per germline, CDR1 SNHLY and CDR2 FYNNEI. DNA for the CDR3: TGTGCCAGCAGGGGTGGGGGGTCTAGCGGGATTGGTGAGACCCAGTACTTC. Protein: CASRGGGSSGIGETQYF.

The chain employs TRBV12-5 and TRBJ2-1; 8 bases line up with TRBD1. With V trimmed by 0 bases and J by 9 bases, 10 bases remained unmatched. CDR3 length: 16 residues. The germline V gene encodes CDR1 LGHNT and CDR2 FRNRAP. The CDR3 reads CASGLVVTGVLGEQFF. The CDR3 region has the DNA TGTGCTAGTGGTTTGGTTGTGACAGGGGTTCTCGGTGAGCAGTTCTTC.

The chain recombines TRBV20-1 with TRBJ1-1; no definite D call. The CDR3 covers 11 residues. The germline V gene has CDR1 DFQATT and CDR2 SNEGSKA (reference sequence). The CDR3 spells CRPNMNTEAFF. The CDR3 nucleotides are TGCCGTCCTAACATGAACACTGAAGCTTTCTTT.

J is TRBJ2-7 and V is TRBV19; D is undetermined. In germline, CDR1 is LNHDA, CDR2 SQIVND (reference sequence). Trimming took 5 bases from V and 0 from J, leaving 8 bases between them. CDR3 length equals 13 residues. CDR3 DNA: TGTGCCAGTAGTCACACCCGCTCCTACGAGCAGTACTTC. Translating it yields CASSHTRSYEQYF.

The DNA of the CDR3 is TGTGCCAGCAGCCAAGGTGGGCGTACCGAGCAGTACTTC. It encodes CASSQGGRTEQYF. V gene TRBV3-1 (or the pseudogene TRBV3-2) combines with J gene TRBJ2-7; D ambiguous. This CDR3 comprises 13 residues. Germline lookup yields CDR1 LGHDT and CDR2 YNNKEL (reference sequence). Trimming shortened V by 1 base and J by 6 bases, and 10 bases separated the two germline ends.